This T cell receptor (beta chain) emerged from a study of cytomegalovirus exposure and HLA in healthy donors. Regarding the study as a whole: For cytomegalovirus status, the classifier reportedly gave diagnoses with high specificity and sensitivity. The HLA-A and HLA-B alleles of most subjects were reportedly predicted accurately from TCR beta sequences. Later analysis reportedly placed an Asian-associated ancestry cluster below the approximately 730-donor mean in N-insertions.

PCR used 60 Vbeta primers and 13 Jbeta primers. Study processing details: Later, 80 million or so unique TCR beta chains were counted in an analysis, and about 12 million of them were shared. Libraries were prepared by immunoSEQ multiplex PCR; TCRdb keeps only in-frame clonotypes and omits some of them. That table gives V, J and clone size, and the DNA gave D and trimming. Among around 150,000 clones listed, around four fifths were seen once. Of note for this clone: What it binds is unknown.

Sample: PBMCs. The clonotype comes from a girl under 10 years old in good health and CMV-seropositive.

CDR3 nucleotides: TGCGCCAGCAATACGGGACTAGCGTACCAAGAGACCCAGTACTTC. Amino acid sequence: CASNTGLAYQETQYF. The gene calls are TRBV5-1 and TRBJ2-5; 10 bases match TRBD2. There are 15 residues in the CDR3. V lost 6 bases and J lost 0; bases outside the gene matches: 5. The germline gives CDR1 SGHRS, CDR2 YFSETQ.